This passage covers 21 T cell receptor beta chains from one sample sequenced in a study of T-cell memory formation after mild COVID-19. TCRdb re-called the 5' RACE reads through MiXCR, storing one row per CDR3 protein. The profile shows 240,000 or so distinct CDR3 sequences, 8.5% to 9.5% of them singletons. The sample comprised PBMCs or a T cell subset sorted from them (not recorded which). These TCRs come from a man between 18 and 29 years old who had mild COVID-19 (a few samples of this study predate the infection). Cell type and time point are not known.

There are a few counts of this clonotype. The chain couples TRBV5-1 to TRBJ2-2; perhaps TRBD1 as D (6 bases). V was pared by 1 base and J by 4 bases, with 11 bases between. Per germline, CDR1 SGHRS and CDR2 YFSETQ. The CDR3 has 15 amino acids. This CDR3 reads CASSLQGTGTGELFF. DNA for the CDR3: TGCGCCAGCAGCTTGCAGGGGACCGGCACCGGGGAGCTGTTTTTT.

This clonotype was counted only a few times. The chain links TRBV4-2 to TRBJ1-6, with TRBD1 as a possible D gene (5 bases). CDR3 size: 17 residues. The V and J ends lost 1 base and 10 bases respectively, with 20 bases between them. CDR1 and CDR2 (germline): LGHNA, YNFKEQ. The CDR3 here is CASSQGGRGRKGSPLHF. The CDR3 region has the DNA TGTGCCAGCAGCCAAGGCGGAAGGGGAAGGAAAGGGTCACCCCTCCACTTT.

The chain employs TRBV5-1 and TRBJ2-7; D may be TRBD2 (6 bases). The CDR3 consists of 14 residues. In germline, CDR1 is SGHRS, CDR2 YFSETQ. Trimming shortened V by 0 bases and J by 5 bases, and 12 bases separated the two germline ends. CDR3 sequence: CASSLAGGSHEQYF. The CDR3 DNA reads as TGCGCCAGCAGCTTGGCCGGAGGGTCCCACGAGCAGTACTTC.

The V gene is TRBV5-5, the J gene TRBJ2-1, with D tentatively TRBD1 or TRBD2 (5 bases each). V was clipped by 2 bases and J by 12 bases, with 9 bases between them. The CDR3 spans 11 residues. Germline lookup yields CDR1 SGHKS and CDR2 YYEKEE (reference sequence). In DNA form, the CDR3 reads TGTGCCAGCAGCTTCAGGGAGTTGCAGTTCTTC. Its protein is CASSFRELQFF.

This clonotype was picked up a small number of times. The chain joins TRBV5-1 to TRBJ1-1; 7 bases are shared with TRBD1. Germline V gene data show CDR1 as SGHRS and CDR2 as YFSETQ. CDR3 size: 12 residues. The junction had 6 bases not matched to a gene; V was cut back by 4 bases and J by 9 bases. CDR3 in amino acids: CASSKTTGKAFF. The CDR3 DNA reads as TGCGCCAGCAGCAAGACGACAGGGAAAGCTTTCTTT.

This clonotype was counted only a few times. DNA for the CDR3: TGCAGTGCTAGAGATCCGCGCGGCCCGGGCACCGGGGAGCTGTTTTTT. Its translation is CSARDPRGPGTGELFF. The V gene is TRBV20-1, the J gene TRBJ2-2; D unresolved. V dropped 0 bases and J dropped 4 bases, with 15 bases sitting between them. CDR3 length equals 16 residues. Per germline, CDR1 DFQATT and CDR2 SNEGSKA (reference sequence).

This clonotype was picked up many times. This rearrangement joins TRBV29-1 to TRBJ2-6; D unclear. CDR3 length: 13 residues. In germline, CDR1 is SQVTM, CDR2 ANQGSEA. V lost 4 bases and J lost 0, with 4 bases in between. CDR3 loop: CSVGSSGANVLTF. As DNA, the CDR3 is TGCAGCGTTGGATCCTCTGGGGCCAACGTCCTGACTTTC.

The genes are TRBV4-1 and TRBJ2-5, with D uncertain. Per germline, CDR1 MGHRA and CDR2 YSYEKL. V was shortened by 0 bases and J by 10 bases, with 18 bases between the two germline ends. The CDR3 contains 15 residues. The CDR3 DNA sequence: TGCGCCAGCAGCCAAGAATCCCCAGTCCGGGTGAGCCAGTACTTC. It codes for CASSQESPVRVSQYF.

The CDR3 is CASSVGVSAEAFF. The CDR3, as DNA: TGTGCCAGCAGCGTCGGTGTTAGCGCTGAAGCTTTCTTT. This chain links TRBV9 with TRBJ1-1; D gene ambiguous. The CDR3 runs to 13 residues. Germline loops: CDR1 SGDLS, CDR2 YYNGEE. V gave up 2 bases and J gave up 6 bases, with 11 bases separating them.

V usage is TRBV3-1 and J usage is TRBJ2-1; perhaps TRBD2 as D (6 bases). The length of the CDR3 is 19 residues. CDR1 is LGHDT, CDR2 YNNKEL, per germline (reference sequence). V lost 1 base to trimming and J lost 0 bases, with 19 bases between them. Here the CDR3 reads CASSQVSGLPLNSYNEQFF. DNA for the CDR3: TGTGCCAGCAGCCAAGTCAGCGGGCTACCCTTGAACTCCTACAATGAGCAGTTCTTC.

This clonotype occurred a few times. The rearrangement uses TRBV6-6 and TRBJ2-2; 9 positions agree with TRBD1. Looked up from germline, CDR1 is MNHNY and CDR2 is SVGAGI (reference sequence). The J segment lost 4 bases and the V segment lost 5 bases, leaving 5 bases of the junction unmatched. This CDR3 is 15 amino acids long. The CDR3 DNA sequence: TGTGCCAGCAGTACAGGGGGCGACGTCACCGGGGAGCTGTTTTTT. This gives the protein CASSTGGDVTGELFF.

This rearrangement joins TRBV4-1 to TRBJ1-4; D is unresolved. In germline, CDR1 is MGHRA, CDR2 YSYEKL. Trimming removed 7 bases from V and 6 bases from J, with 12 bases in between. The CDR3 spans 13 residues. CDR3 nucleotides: TGCGCCAGCACAGGACGACGGCATGAAAAACTGTTTTTT. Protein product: CASTGRRHEKLFF.

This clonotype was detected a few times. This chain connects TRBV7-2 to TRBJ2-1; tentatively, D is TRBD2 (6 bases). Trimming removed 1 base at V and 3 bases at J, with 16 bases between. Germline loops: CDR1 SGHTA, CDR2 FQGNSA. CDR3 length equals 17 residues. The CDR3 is CASSLVGAGLIYNEQFF. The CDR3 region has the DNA TGTGCCAGCAGCTTAGTTGGGGCGGGGCTTATCTACAATGAGCAGTTCTTC.

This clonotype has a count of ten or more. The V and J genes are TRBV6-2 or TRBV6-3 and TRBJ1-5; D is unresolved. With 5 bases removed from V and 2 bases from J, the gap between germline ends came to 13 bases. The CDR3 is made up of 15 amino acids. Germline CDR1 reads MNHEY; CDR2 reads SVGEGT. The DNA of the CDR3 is TGTGCCAGCAGTGGCCGACCGGACGGCAATCAGCCCCAGCATTTT. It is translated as CASSGRPDGNQPQHF.

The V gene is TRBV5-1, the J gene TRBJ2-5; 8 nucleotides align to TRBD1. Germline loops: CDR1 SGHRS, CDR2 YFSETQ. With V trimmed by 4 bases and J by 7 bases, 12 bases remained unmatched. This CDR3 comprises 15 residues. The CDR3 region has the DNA TGCGCCAGCAGCACAAGACAGGGGATCCTTGCGACCCAGTACTTC. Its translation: CASSTRQGILATQYF.

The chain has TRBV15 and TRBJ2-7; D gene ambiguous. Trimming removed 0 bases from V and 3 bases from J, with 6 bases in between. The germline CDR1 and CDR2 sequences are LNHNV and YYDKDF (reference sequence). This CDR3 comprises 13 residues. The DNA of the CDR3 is TGTGCCACCAGCAGAGATCTCCTCTACGAGCAGTACGTC. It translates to CATSRDLLYEQYV.

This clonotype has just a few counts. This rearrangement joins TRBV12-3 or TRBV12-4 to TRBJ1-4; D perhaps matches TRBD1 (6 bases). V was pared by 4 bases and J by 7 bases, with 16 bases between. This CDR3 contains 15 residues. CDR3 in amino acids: CASSSTQRGGEKLFF. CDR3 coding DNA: TGTGCCAGCAGTTCCACTCAGCGAGGGGGTGAAAAACTGTTTTTT.

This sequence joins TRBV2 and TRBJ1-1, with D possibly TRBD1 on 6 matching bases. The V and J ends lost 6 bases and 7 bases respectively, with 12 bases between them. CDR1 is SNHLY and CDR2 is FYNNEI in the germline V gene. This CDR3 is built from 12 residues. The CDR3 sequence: CASRYTGNEAFF. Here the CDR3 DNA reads TGTGCCAGCAGGTACACAGGGAATGAAGCTTTCTTT. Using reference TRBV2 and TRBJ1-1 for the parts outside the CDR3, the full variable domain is EPEVTQTPSHQVTQMGQEVILRCVPISNHLYFYWYRQILGQKVEFLVSFYNNEISEKSEIFDDQFSVERPDGSNFTLKIRSTKLEDSAMYFCASRYTGNEAFFGQGTRLTVV.

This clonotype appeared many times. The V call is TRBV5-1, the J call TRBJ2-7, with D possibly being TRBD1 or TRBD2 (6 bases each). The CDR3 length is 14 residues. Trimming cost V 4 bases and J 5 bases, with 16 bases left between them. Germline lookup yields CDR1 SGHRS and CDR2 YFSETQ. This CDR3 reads CASSLGGAIHEQYF. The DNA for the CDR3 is TGCGCCAGCAGCCTCGGGGGCGCGATCCACGAGCAGTACTTC.

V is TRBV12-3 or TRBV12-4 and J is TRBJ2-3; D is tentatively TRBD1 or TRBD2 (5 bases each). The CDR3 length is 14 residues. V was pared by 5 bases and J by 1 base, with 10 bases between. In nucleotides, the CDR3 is TGTGCCAGCAGTAGGGACGGCGGCACAGATACGCAGTATTTT. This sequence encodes CASSRDGGTDTQYF.

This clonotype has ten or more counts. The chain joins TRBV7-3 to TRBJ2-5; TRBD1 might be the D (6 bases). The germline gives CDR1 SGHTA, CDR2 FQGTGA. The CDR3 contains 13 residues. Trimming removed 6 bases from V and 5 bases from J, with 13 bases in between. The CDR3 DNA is TGTGCCAGCAGTAGGGACATAAGGGAGACCCAGTACTTC. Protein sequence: CASSRDIRETQYF. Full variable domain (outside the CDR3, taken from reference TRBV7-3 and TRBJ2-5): GAGVSQTPSNKVTEKGKYVELRCDPISGHTALYWYRQSLGQGPEFLIYFQGTGAADDSGLPNDRFFAVRPEGSVSTLKIQRTERGDSAVYLCASSRDIRETQYFGPGTRLLVL.